This TCR beta chain was profiled in a study of CD8+ T cells in alopecia areata. In each case, RNA was isolated and then reverse transcribed into cDNA as the sequencing template. Profiled with immunoSEQ multiplex PCR; TCRdb holds only in-frame clones, not every one. This sample has 190,000 or so clones, with around 50% found just once. The CDR3 spans 12 residues. Between the trimmed V and J ends, which lost 5 bases and 7 bases, there was a span of 8 bases. Germline lookup yields CDR1 SGHAT and CDR2 FQNNGV. Study results and caveats: Administration of tofacitinib significantly diminished scalp clonality and expanded CD8+ clones within the top 100.

This clone was seen more than once but under ten times. Its antigen is not known. Treatment noted: oral pan-JAK inhibitor, 5-10 mg twice daily. This TCR was sampled from a human donor with alopecia areata. Source: CD8+ T cells sorted from blood, taken at week 24, from a patient treated with tofacitinib. This chain joins TRBV11-2 and TRBJ2-2; D gene unclear. In DNA form, the CDR3 reads TGTGCCAGCAGCCTTGATATCGGGGAGCTGTTTTTT. This translates into CASSLDIGELFF.